This T cell receptor beta chain was captured in a study of tumor-infiltrating lymphocytes in primary liver carcinoma (dated by TCRdb to 2017 to 2019). About the full investigation: Of the five patients (three men and two women, aged 30 to 69 years), four had hepatocellular carcinoma and one had combined HCC and intrahepatic cholangiocarcinoma. The five patients had tumors of stage T1-T3 N0M0, with maximum diameters ranging from about 4 to 11 cm. Each sample produced roughly 3.5 to 7.13 million productive TCRbeta reads, and read depth showed no significant difference between tissue types. TCRbeta repertoire sequencing, expression microarrays and whole-exome sequencing were combined in the study across five regions of each liver tumor, with adjacent normal tissue and blood also included. A total of some 35 specimens from 5 patients went through TCRbeta repertoire sequencing, namely 25 tumor regions, 5 adjacent noncancerous liver tissues and 5 peripheral blood samples. The roughly 25 tumor region samples were profiled with Agilent mRNA microarrays so that TCRbeta repertoire diversity could be related to the local molecular phenotype. Reproducibility between technical replicate repertoires was high, with correlation coefficients above 0.98 and mean shared-clone rates roughly 0.87.

Without any cell sorting, total RNA and DNA were co-extracted from approximately 22-30 mg of bulk tissue using the AllPrep DNA/RNA mini kit. Surgical resection was performed in China between 2015 and March 2016 on about 5 patients with histopathologically diagnosed primary liver carcinoma. At the time of sampling, the patients had chronic HBV infection and had not received any treatment. Each tumor was sampled at five spatially separated regions: the tumor centre plus the superior, inferior, left-lateral and right-lateral poles. According to histology, viable tumor cells made up more than 75% of every tumor sample. Fresh tumor and adjacent tissue pieces were bisected; one half was stored in RNAlater at -80°C, the other sent for histology. Starting from around 520 ng total RNA, TCRbeta-specific cDNA was produced by reverse transcription with a constant-region primer and ProtoScript II reverse transcriptase. The TCRbeta libraries were prepared through three rounds of nested multiplex PCR following a slightly modified ARM-PCR procedure. Each of the first two PCR rounds ran for approximately 10 cycles using multiplex TRBV1-TRBV30 forward primers together with a Cbeta reverse primer. A final 25-cycle PCR with Deep VentR polymerase added sample barcodes and Illumina adapters. Before sequencing, amplicons of 200-500 bp were purified from gel using a QIAquick gel extraction kit. The TCRbeta amplicons were sequenced with 250-bp paired-end reads on an Illumina HiSeq 2500. The study's processing was this. Trimmomatic v0.33 was used to quality-trim the reads, and FLASH v1.2.11 was used to merge paired reads so that full CDR3 sequences could be recovered. V, D and J germline segments were assigned to the rearranged TCRbeta sequences using MiGEC v1.2.1b. VDJtools v1.0.0 computed clonotype statistics and Shannon-Wiener diversity indices. Except for diversity analysis, only the 250 most abundant clonotypes of each sample were used in subsequent analyses to reduce sampling bias. The raw public reads went through TCRdb reprocessing: fastp at Q25, MiXCR clone calling, in-frame beta chains kept. CDR3 protein sequences are deduplicated, and each keeps its most common genes and DNA. TCRdb, not the original authors, processed these V and J calls. In this sample the table shows under 45,000 distinct CDR3 sequences, 73% of which occur a single time. The top ten constitute 15% to 20% of the sample.

Taken from cysteine to phenylalanine, the CDR3 has 14 residues. Here the CDR3 DNA is all that survives: 42 bases in frame from base 1. Sequences SQVTM (CDR1) and ANQGSEA (CDR2) are obtained from the germline V gene. Overall study results and their limits: Only the TCR beta chain was sequenced, which likely underestimates true repertoire diversity because unpaired alpha chains were not captured. Comparison of CD4+ and CD8+ T cell repertoires was precluded by the use of bulk unsorted samples. Compared with blood, tumors had a significantly larger share of the repertoire taken up by the top 250 clones (p = 0.039). Repertoire overlap was higher between tumor regions (mean roughly 35%) than tumor-adjacent (17%) or tumor-blood (roughly 14%) pairs, consistent with antigen-driven expansion. Just about 8-24% of top clones turned up in all five regions of a tumor, which suggests spatial heterogeneity among tumor-infiltrating T cells. The study included only five patients, and the authors note findings should be validated in a larger study.

Note on this clonotype: Its antigen has not been determined. No base quality information exists; no much larger clone differs at one position.

The clonotype originates from a man aged 35-49 years with primary liver carcinoma and hepatitis B virus infection. Material for sequencing was liver tumor tissue from sampling region 2. The meaning of the sample's cell subset or site label: tumor region T2, inferior pole. Recombination connected TRBV29-1 to TRBJ1-2, with no D gene named confidently. The nucleotide sequence reads as follows: TGCGGCGCTGAAGCGGAAGAAGGGATGGATGGCTACACCTTC. Its translation reads: CGAEAEEGMDGYTF. Extended through the reference TRBV29-1 and TRBJ1-2 proteins, this CDR3 yields the full variable domain: SAVISQKPSRDICQRGTSLTIQCQVDSQVTMMFWYRQQPGQSLTLIATANQGSEATYESGFVIDKFPISRPNLTFSTLTVSNMSPEDSSIYLCGAEAEEGMDGYTFGSGTRLTVV.